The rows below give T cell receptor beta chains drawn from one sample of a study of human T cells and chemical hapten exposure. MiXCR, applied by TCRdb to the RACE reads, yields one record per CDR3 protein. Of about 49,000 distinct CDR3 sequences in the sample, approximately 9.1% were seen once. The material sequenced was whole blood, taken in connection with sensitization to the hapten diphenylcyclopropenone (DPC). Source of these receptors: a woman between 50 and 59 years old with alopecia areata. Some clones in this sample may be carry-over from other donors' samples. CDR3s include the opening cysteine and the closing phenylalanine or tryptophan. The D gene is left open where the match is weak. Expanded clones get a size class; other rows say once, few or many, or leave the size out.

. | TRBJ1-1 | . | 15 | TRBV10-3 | CAISDSSLGNTEAFF | TGTGCCATCAGTGATTCGTCGTTGGGGAACACTGAAGCTTTCTTT
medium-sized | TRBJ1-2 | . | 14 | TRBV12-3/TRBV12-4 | CASSFFTGSYGYTF | TGTGCCAGCAGTTTTTTCACGGGATCCTATGGCTACACCTTC
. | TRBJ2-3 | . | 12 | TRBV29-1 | CSVGIPPDTQYF | TGCAGCGTTGGTATACCCCCCGATACGCAGTATTTT
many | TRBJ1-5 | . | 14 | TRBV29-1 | CSVGSGGSNQPQHF | TGCAGCGTCGGGTCGGGTGGTAGCAATCAGCCCCAGCATTTT
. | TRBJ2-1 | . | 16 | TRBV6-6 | CASSYPARASGNEQFF | TGTGCCAGCAGTTACCCCGCCCGAGCGTCTGGCAATGAGCAGTTCTTC
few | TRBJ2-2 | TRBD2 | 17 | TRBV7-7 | CASSLAVSGRDTGELFF | TGTGCCAGCAGCTTAGCGGTCAGCGGGAGAGACACCGGGGAGCTGTTTTTT
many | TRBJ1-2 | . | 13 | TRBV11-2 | CASSSQDSYGYTF | TGTGCCAGCAGCTCCCAGGACAGCTATGGCTACACCTTC
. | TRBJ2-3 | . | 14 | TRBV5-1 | CASRLQGHADTQYF | TGCGCCAGCAGACTACAGGGTCATGCAGATACGCAGTATTTT
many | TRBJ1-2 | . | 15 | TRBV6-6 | CASSFSSFNYYGYTF | TGTGCCAGCAGTTTCTCCTCCTTTAATTATTATGGCTACACCTTC
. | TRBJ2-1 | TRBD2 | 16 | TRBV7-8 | CASRQGSGVSYNEQFF | TGTGCCAGCAGACAAGGGAGCGGGGTCTCCTACAATGAGCAGTTCTTC
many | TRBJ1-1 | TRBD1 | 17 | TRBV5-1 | CASSLVIAQGGTAEAFF | TGCGCCAGCAGCTTGGTAATAGCACAGGGGGGTACGGCTGAAGCTTTCTTT
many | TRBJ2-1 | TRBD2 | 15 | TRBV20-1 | CSAKKLAGLYNEQFF | TGCAGTGCGAAAAAACTAGCGGGGTTATACAATGAGCAGTTCTTC
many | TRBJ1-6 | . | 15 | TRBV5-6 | CASSLVGRINSPLHF | TGTGCCAGCAGCTTGGTTGGCAGGATTAATTCACCCCTCCACTTT
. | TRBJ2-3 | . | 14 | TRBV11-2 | CASSLALGTDTQYF | TGTGCCAGCAGCTTAGCTCTCGGGACAGATACGCAGTATTTT
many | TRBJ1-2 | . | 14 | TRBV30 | CAWSVLGRNYGYTF | TGTGCCTGGAGTGTATTGGGACGAAACTATGGCTACACCTTC
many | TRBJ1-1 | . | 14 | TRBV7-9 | CASSPQGLGTEAFF | TGTGCCAGCAGCCCACAGGGATTGGGGACTGAAGCTTTCTTT
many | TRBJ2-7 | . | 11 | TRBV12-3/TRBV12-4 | CASSLYYEQYF | TGTGCCAGCAGTCTGTATTACGAGCAGTACTTC
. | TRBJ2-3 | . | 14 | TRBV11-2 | CASSLFLGGDTQYF | TGTGCCAGCAGCTTATTCCTAGGGGGTGATACGCAGTATTTT
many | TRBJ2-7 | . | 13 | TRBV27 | CASSPHNDYEQYF | TGTGCCAGCAGCCCCCACAACGACTACGAGCAGTACTTC
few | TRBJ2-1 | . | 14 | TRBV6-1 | CASSLTDPHNEQFF | TGTGCCAGCAGTCTGACGGACCCGCACAATGAGCAGTTCTTC
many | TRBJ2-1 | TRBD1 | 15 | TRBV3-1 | CASSLDRGYHNEQFF | TGTGCCAGCAGCCTTGACAGGGGGTACCACAATGAGCAGTTCTTC
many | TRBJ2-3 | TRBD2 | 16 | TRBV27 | CASSRATSGIEDTQYF | TGTGCCAGCAGCCGCGCGACTAGCGGGATTGAAGATACGCAGTATTTT
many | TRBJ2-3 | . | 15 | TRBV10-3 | CAISASGVNTDTQYF | TGTGCCATCAGTGCATCAGGAGTAAACACAGATACGCAGTATTTT
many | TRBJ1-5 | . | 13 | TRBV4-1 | CASSQGLGQPQHF | TGCGCCAGCAGCCAAGGCCTGGGTCAGCCCCAGCATTTT
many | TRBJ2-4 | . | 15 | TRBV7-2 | CASSLDGRTKNIQYF | TGTGCCAGCAGCTTGGACGGAAGGACCAAAAACATTCAGTACTTC
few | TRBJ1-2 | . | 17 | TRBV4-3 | CASSQDMSGGYLHGYTF | TGCGCCAGCAGCCAAGATATGTCGGGGGGCTATCTCCATGGCTACACCTTC
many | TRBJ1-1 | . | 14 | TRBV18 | CASSGGLSDTEAFF | TGTGCCAGCTCAGGGGGGCTAAGCGACACTGAAGCTTTCTTT
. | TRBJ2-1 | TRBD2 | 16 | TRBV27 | CASKGLAGGPYNEQFF | TGTGCCAGCAAGGGACTAGCGGGAGGGCCCTACAATGAGCAGTTCTTC
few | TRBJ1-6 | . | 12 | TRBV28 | CAAGDGNSPLHF | TGTGCCGCAGGGGACGGTAATTCACCCCTCCACTTT
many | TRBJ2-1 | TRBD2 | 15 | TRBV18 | CASSQRLAGDNEQFF | TGTGCCAGCTCACAACGACTAGCGGGGGACAATGAGCAGTTCTTC
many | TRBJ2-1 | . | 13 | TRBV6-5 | CASSSTGYNEQFF | TGTGCCAGCAGTTCAACAGGTTACAATGAGCAGTTCTTC
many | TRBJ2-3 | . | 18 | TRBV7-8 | CASSLRTGTSGGTDTQYF | TGTGCCAGCAGCCTCCGGACAGGAACAAGCGGGGGCACAGATACGCAGTATTTT
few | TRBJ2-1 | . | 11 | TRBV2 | CASRGLNEQFF | TGTGCCAGCAGAGGACTAAATGAGCAGTTCTTC
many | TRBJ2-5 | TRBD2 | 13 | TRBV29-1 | CSVALAEGETQYF | TGCAGCGTTGCACTAGCGGAGGGGGAGACCCAGTACTTC
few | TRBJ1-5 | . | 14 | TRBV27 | CASSLRQWNQPQHF | TGTGCCAGCAGTTTGAGACAGTGGAATCAGCCCCAGCATTTT
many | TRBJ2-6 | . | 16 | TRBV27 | CASGDRTGSGANVLTF | TGTGCCAGCGGTGACAGGACTGGCTCTGGGGCCAACGTCCTGACTTTC
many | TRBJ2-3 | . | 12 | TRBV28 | CASSPDSYTQYF | TGTGCCAGCAGTCCCGACAGTTATACGCAGTATTTT
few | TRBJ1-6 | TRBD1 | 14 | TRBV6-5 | CASRDRIYNSPLHF | TGTGCCAGCCGGGACAGAATCTATAATTCACCCCTCCACTTT
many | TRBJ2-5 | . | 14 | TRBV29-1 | CSVPARGWRETQYF | TGCAGCGTTCCAGCGAGAGGTTGGAGAGAGACCCAGTACTTC
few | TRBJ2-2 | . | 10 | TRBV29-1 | CSVLFGELFF | TGCAGCGTTTTGTTCGGGGAGCTGTTTTTT
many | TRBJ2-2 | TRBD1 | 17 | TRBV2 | CASSEEDRTGNTGELFF | TGTGCCAGCAGTGAAGAGGACAGGACAGGGAACACCGGGGAGCTGTTTTTT
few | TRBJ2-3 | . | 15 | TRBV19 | CASSMTRTFTDTQYF | TGTGCCAGTAGTATGACCCGGACATTCACAGATACGCAGTATTTT
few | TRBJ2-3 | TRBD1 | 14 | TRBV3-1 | CASSGTGRTDTQYF | TGTGCCAGCTCCGGGACAGGGCGCACAGATACGCAGTATTTT
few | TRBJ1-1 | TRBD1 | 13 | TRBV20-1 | CSARDHDRGYGFF | TGCAGTGCTAGAGATCACGACAGGGGGTATGGTTTCTTT
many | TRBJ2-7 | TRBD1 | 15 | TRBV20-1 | CSATSRGRSTYEQYF | TGCAGTGCTACTAGCAGGGGGCGGTCCACCTACGAGCAGTACTTC
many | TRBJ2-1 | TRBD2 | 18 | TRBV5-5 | CASSSRRGIAGAYNEQFF | TGTGCCAGCAGCTCCCGGCGGGGGATAGCGGGGGCCTACAATGAGCAGTTCTTC